The subject of this entry is one T cell receptor (beta chain). Its antigen remains unidentified. Every bit of the isolated RNA underwent reverse transcription, so sequencing read expressed TCRB transcripts. Samples of naive, central memory and regulatory T cells yielded a mean of around 3.8 million reads. The assay was immunoSEQ multiplex PCR, and TCRdb's table has in-frame clones only and misses some. The table records under 150,000 clones, 17% of them present only once. This sample is drawn from a study of beta chain features in type 1 diabetes. Overall study findings and caveats: Moderate but significant shortening of TCRB CDR3s was recorded in all four CD4+ subsets from Type 1 diabetes patients. Equally in patients and controls, PCR might preferentially amplify shorter templates.

Losses at the gene ends were 7 bases for V and 5 bases for J; bases not matched to a gene: 7. This CDR3 has 14 amino acids. Germline values: CDR1 MDHEN, CDR2 SYDVKM. V gene TRBV28 combines with J gene TRBJ2-3, with TRBD2 identical over 9 bases. The sample taken for sequencing was central memory CD4+ T cells from blood. This clonotype was sampled from a man aged 18 to 29 with type 1 diabetes. CDR3 in amino acids: CASKGGGAKDTQYF. CDR3 nucleotide sequence: TGTGCCAGCAAGGGCGGGGGGGCTAAAGATACGCAGTATTTT.